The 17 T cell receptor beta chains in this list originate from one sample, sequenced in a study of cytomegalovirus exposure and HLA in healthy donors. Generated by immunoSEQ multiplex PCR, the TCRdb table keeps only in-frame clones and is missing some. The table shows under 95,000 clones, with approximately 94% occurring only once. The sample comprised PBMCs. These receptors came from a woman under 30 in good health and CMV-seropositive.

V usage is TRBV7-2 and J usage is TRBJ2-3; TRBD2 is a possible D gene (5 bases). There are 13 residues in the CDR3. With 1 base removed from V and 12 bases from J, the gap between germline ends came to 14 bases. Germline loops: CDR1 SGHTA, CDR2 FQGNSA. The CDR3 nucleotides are TGTGCCAGCAGCTTAGAACGACTACCGCCCCAGTATTTT. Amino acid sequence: CASSLERLPPQYF.

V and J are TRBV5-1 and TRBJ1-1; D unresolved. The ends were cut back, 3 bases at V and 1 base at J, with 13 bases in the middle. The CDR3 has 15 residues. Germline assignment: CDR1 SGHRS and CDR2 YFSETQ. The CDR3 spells CASSSRRGSNTEAFF. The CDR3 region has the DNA TGCGCCAGCAGCTCCCGGAGAGGGTCGAACACTGAAGCTTTCTTT.

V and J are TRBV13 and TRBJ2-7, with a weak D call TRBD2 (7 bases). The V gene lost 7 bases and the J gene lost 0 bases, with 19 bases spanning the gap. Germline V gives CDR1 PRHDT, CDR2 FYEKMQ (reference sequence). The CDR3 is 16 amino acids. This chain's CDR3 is CASTKGGGSSSYEQYF. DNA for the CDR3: TGTGCCAGCACCAAAGGGGGAGGGTCAAGCTCCTACGAGCAGTACTTC.

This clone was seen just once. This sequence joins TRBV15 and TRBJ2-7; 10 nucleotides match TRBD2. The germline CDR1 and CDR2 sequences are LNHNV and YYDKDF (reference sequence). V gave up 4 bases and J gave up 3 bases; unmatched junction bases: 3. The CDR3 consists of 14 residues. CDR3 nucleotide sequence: TGTGCCACCAGCACGGCTAGCGGGAGCTACGAGCAGTACTTC. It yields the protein CATSTASGSYEQYF.

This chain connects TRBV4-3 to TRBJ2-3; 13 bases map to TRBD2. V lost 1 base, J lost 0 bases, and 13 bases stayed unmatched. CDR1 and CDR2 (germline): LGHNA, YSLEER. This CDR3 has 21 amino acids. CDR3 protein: CASSQAYPGLAGPASTDTQYF. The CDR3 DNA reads TGCGCCAGCAGCCAAGCCTACCCGGGACTAGCGGGACCGGCTAGCACAGATACGCAGTATTTT.

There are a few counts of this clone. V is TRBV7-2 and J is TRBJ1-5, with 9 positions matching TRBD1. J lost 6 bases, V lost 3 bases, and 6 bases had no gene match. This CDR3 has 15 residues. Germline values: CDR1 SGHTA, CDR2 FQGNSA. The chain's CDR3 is CASSLDRGGFQPQHF. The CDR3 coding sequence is TGTGCCAGCAGCTTGGACAGGGGAGGCTTTCAGCCCCAGCATTTT.

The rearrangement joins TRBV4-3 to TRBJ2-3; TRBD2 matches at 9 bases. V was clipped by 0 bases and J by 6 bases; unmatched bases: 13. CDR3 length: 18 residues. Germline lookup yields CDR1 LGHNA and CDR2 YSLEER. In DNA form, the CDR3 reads TGCGCCAGCAGCCAAGACATAGCGGGAGATATCAGGTTGGATACGCAGTATTTT. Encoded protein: CASSQDIAGDIRLDTQYF.

The CDR3 loop is CASSTSPGLSPLHF. CDR3 coding DNA: TGTGCCAGCAGCACCTCTCCAGGCCTCTCACCCCTCCACTTT. V and J are TRBV21-1 and TRBJ1-6; TRBD1 is taken as the D call from the table, unchecked against the DNA. TRBV21-1 is an annotated pseudogene. This CDR3 comprises 14 residues.

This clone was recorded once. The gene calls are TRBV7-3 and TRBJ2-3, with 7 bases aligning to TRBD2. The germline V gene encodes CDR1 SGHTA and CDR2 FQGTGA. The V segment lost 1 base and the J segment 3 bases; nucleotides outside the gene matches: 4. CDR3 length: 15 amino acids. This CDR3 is CASSLMAGETDTQYF. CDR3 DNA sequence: TGTGCCAGCAGCTTAATGGCGGGGGAGACAGATACGCAGTATTTT.

CDR3 bases: TGCGCCAGCAGCCCGGGGAATGGGGGCCTCAACACTGAAGCTTTCTTT. This sequence encodes CASSPGNGGLNTEAFF. The gene calls are TRBV5-1 and TRBJ1-1; D may be TRBD1 (6 bases). Germline V lookup: CDR1 SGHRS, CDR2 YFSETQ. The CDR3 is made up of 16 amino acids. V lost 4 bases, J lost 2 bases, and 18 bases lay in between.

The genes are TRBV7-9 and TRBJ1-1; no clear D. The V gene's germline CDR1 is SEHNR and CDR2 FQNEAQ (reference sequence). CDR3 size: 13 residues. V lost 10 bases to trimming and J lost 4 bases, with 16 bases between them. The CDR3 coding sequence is TGTGCCACGGACTCCCGGGGTGGCACTGAAGCTTTCTTT. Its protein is CATDSRGGTEAFF.

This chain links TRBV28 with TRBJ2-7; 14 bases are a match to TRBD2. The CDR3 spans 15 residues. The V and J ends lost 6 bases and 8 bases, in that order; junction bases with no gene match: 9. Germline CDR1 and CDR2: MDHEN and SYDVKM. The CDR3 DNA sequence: TGTGCCAGCAGCCCTCCGGGACTAGCGGGAGTAAAGCAGTACTTC. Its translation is CASSPPGLAGVKQYF.

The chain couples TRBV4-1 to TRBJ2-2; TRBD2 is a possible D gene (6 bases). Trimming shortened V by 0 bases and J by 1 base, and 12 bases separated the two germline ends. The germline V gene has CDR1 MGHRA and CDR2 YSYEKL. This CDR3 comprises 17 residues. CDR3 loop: CASSQDGSGLNTGELFF. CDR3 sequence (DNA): TGCGCCAGCAGCCAAGATGGGAGCGGGCTGAACACCGGGGAGCTGTTTTTT.

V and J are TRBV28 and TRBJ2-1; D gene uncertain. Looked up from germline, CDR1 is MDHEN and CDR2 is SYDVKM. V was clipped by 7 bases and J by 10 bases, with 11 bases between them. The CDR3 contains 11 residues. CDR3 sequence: CASTMGQEQFF. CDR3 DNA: TGTGCCAGCACGATGGGCCAAGAGCAGTTCTTC.

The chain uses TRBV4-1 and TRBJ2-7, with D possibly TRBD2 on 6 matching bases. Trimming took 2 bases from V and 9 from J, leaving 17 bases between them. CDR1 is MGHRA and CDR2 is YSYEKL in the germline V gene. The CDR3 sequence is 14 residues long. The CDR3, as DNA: TGCGCCAGCAGCCAACACAGATCCTTGGGGGGGCAGTACTTC. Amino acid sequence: CASSQHRSLGGQYF.

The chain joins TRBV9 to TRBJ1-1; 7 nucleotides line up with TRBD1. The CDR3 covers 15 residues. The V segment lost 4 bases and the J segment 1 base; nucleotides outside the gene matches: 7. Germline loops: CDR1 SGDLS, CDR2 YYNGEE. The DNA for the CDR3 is TGTGCCAGCAGCCGGACAGGAAGAGGGAACACTGAAGCTTTCTTT. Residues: CASSRTGRGNTEAFF.

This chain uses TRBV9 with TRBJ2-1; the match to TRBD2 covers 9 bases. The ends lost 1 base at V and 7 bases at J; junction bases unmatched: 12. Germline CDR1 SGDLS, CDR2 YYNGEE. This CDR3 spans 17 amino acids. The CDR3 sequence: CASSVRSAGGTSNEQFF. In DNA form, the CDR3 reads TGTGCCAGCAGCGTACGTTCAGCGGGAGGAACCTCTAATGAGCAGTTCTTC.